The 12 T cell receptor beta chains given below trace back to one sample, sequenced in a study of PD-1 blockade in classical Hodgkin lymphoma. Assay used: immunoSEQ multiplex PCR; TCRdb lists only in-frame clones, some missing. This table holds about 93,000 clones, nearly 95% found once. Brentuximab vedotin exposure varied among the patients, all of whom had relapsed after autologous stem cell transplantation. The sample was peripheral blood mononuclear cells (PBMCs), taken before the second cycle of nivolumab. The receptors were gathered from a human donor with classical Hodgkin lymphoma.

The gene calls are TRBV6-5 and TRBJ1-5; D gene unclear. This CDR3 is 12 amino acids long. The germline CDR1 and CDR2 sequences are MNHEY and SVGAGI. V lost 0 bases and J 7 bases, leaving 4 bases between the germline ends. CDR3: CASSYSGQPQHF. Here the CDR3 DNA reads TGTGCCAGCAGTTACTCGGGGCAGCCCCAGCATTTT.

The chain couples TRBV10-3 to TRBJ1-2; D gene uncertain. Germline V gene data show CDR1 as ENHRY and CDR2 as SYGVKD. The CDR3 length is 15 residues. V gave up 4 bases and J gave up 6 bases, with 18 bases separating them. The DNA for the CDR3 is TGTGCCATCAGTGTAAGTAATCCGGAGGAACATGGCTACACCTTC. This translates into CAISVSNPEEHGYTF.

V usage is TRBV28 and J usage is TRBJ1-5; D not certain. The CDR3 contains 13 residues. V dropped 3 bases and J dropped 6 bases, with 9 bases sitting between them. Germline CDR1 MDHEN, CDR2 SYDVKM. The CDR3 is CASSFVRVQPQHF. The CDR3 region has the DNA TGTGCCAGCAGTTTCGTTCGCGTTCAGCCCCAGCATTTT.

V and J are TRBV7-2 and TRBJ2-1; possibly TRBD2 for D (5 bases). This CDR3 region has 16 residues. The ends were cut back, 8 bases at V and 0 bases at J, with 17 bases in the middle. Germline assignment: CDR1 SGHTA and CDR2 FQGNSA. The CDR3 protein is CASRDSATSSYNEQFF. DNA for the CDR3: TGTGCCAGCCGGGATTCAGCGACGAGCTCCTACAATGAGCAGTTCTTC.

The V and J genes are TRBV19 and TRBJ1-2; TRBD1 is a possible D gene (6 bases). The V gene lost 4 bases and the J gene lost 4 bases, with 13 bases spanning the gap. The CDR3 totals 14 residues. CDR1 is LNHDA, CDR2 SQIVND, per germline (reference sequence). The CDR3 DNA follows: TGTGCCAGTAGTAAGGACAGACTTATCTATGGCTACACCTTC. Amino acid sequence: CASSKDRLIYGYTF.

J is TRBJ2-3 and V is TRBV29-1; D not resolved. Trimming left V 5 bases short and J 7 bases short, with 10 bases between. The germline V gene has CDR1 SQVTM and CDR2 ANQGSEA. The CDR3 runs to 11 residues. In DNA, the CDR3 is TGCAGCGTTCCAGCGCCCCATACGCAGTATTTT. This codes for CSVPAPHTQYF.

The gene calls are TRBV11-2 and TRBJ2-7; possibly TRBD1 or TRBD2 for D (5 bases each). Per germline, CDR1 SGHAT and CDR2 FQNNGV. The CDR3 loop spans 18 amino acids. Trimming removed 4 bases from V and 3 bases from J, with 25 bases in between. As DNA, the CDR3 is TGTGCCAGCAGCTCCCCAAAAGTATTCCGGGACGGATACTACGAGCAGTACTTC. Amino acid sequence: CASSSPKVFRDGYYEQYF. Complete variable domain (other parts from reference TRBV11-2 and TRBJ2-7): EAGVAQSPRYKIIEKRQSVAFWCNPISGHATLYWYQQILGQGPKLLIQFQNNGVVDDSQLPKDRFSAERLKGVDSTLKIQPAKLEDSAVYLCASSSPKVFRDGYYEQYFGPGTRLTVT.

This sequence joins TRBV15 and TRBJ1-3, with 9 bases identical to TRBD1. There are 17 residues in the CDR3. CDR1 and CDR2 (germline): LNHNV, YYDKDF (reference sequence). The trim removed 2 bases at V and 4 bases at J, leaving 9 bases unmatched. The CDR3 loop reads CATSRLQGARAGNTIYF. For the CDR3, the DNA is TGTGCCACCAGCAGATTACAGGGGGCTCGGGCAGGAAACACCATATATTTT.

The V call is TRBV19, the J call TRBJ1-1, with 9 bases matching TRBD1. This CDR3 spans 15 amino acids. Losses at the gene ends were 7 bases for V and 1 base for J; bases not matched to a gene: 7. CDR1 is LNHDA and CDR2 is SQIVND in the germline V gene (reference sequence). CDR3 sequence reads: CASTFHRGPNTEAFF. CDR3 coding DNA: TGTGCCAGTACCTTCCACAGGGGGCCGAACACTGAAGCTTTCTTT.

This clone was recorded only once. A junction boundary mismatches the germline segment, possibly from a read error. The chain has TRBV7-7 and TRBJ2-2, with 7 bases matching TRBD2. The CDR3 runs to 14 residues. The germline CDR1 and CDR2 sequences are SSHAT and FNYEAQ (reference sequence). This chain's CDR3 is CASSLAGGTGELFF. The CDR3, as DNA: TGTGCTAGCAGCTTAGCGGGCGGAACCGGGGAGCTGTTTTTT.

The chain has TRBV5-1 and TRBJ1-1; D not certain. This CDR3 has 13 amino acids. Between the trimmed V and J ends, which lost 0 bases and 7 bases, there was a span of 10 bases. Per germline, CDR1 SGHRS and CDR2 YFSETQ. The CDR3 DNA is TGCGCCAGCAGCTTGGCAGGTGTTGGTGAAGCTTTCTTT. Amino acid sequence: CASSLAGVGEAFF.

The chain combines TRBV5-1 with TRBJ1-1; 8 bases align to TRBD1. With V trimmed by 0 bases and J by 3 bases, 7 bases remained unmatched. Germline V gives CDR1 SGHRS, CDR2 YFSETQ. This CDR3 has 16 amino acids. The CDR3 DNA is TGCGCCAGCAGCTTGGCCGGACAGGGATCTTACACTGAAGCTTTCTTT. It codes for CASSLAGQGSYTEAFF.